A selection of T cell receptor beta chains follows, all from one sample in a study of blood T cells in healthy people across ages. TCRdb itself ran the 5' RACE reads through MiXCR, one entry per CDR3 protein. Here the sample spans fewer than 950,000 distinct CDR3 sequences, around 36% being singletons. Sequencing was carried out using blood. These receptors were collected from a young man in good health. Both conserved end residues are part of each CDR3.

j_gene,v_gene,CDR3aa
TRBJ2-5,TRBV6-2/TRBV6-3,CASSISQGNNEQYF
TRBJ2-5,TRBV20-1,CSARGDRESQETQYF
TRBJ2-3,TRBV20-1,CSASSRGQGPDTQYF
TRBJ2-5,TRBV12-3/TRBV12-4,CASSLLAGKQETQYF
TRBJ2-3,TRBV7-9,CASRQGLGDTDTQYF
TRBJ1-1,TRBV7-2,CASSTRAEAFF
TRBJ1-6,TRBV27,CASSATGRKNSPLHF
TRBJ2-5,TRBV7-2,CASSPSPDGEETQYF
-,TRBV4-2,CASSQDVGGTYEQYF
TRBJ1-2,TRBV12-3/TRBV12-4,CASSSLGGIYTF
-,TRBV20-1,CSARTGNYNEQYF